Below are 27 T cell receptor beta chains sequenced from a single sample in a study of blood T cell repertoires in COVID-19. Data came from immunoSEQ multiplex PCR; TCRdb stores just in-frame clones and leaves some out. Of around 230,000 clones listed, about nine tenths were seen once; the top ten hold approximately 0.7%. Sequenced sample: peripheral blood. The source is a man aged 35 to 55 with acute or convalescent COVID-19.

This chain joins TRBV10-2 and TRBJ2-5, with a tentative D call TRBD1 (6 bases). The V end lost 6 bases, the J end lost 1 base, and 9 bases lay between the germline ends. Germline CDR1 WSHSY, CDR2 SAAADI. The CDR3 is made up of 13 amino acids. In DNA, the CDR3 is TGCGCCAGCAGGGGACATCCCCAAGAGACCCAGTACTTC. Translation gives CASRGHPQETQYF.

The chain's CDR3 is CASSPSWATKNIQYF. CDR3 bases: TGTGCCAGCAGTCCTTCGTGGGCTACCAAAAACATTCAGTACTTC. This chain joins TRBV28 and TRBJ2-4; D gene uncertain. Trimming removed 5 bases from V and 2 bases from J, with 13 bases in between. There are 15 residues in the CDR3. Per the germline V gene, CDR1 is MDHEN and CDR2 is SYDVKM.

V gene TRBV27 combines with J gene TRBJ2-2, with TRBD2 matching over 7 bases. The germline gives CDR1 MNHEY, CDR2 SMNVEV (reference sequence). V dropped 3 bases and J dropped 2; count of bases not matched to a gene: 6. This CDR3 has 16 amino acids. As DNA, the CDR3 is TGTGCCAGCAGTTTGTTAGCGGGCAGAAACACCGGGGAGCTGTTTTTT. Its protein is CASSLLAGRNTGELFF.

The chain links TRBV6-5 to TRBJ2-5; TRBD1 matches 9 bases. There are 14 residues in the CDR3. The J segment lost 4 bases and the V segment lost 6 bases, leaving 6 bases of the junction unmatched. CDR1 MNHEY and CDR2 SVGAGI come from the germline V gene. CDR3 region: CASRLTGGAETQYF. The CDR3 DNA reads as TGTGCCAGCAGACTAACAGGGGGCGCAGAGACCCAGTACTTC.

This clone was seen only once. This rearrangement joins TRBV19 to TRBJ1-6; TRBD1 matches at 7 bases. The CDR3 totals 15 residues. The J segment lost 7 bases and the V segment lost 3 bases, leaving 6 bases of the junction unmatched. Germline V gene lookup returns CDR1 LNHDA and CDR2 SQIVND (reference sequence). This CDR3 reads CASSIGTERNSPLHF. CDR3 in DNA: TGTGCCAGTAGTATTGGGACAGAGAGGAATTCACCCCTCCACTTT. The full variable domain, its missing parts supplied by reference TRBV19 and TRBJ1-6, is DGGITQSPKYLFRKEGQNVTLSCEQNLNHDAMYWYRQDPGQGLRLIYYSQIVNDFQKGDIAEGYSVSREKKESFPLTVTSAQKNPTAFYLCASSIGTERNSPLHFGNGTRLTVT.

The rearrangement joins TRBV6-2 or TRBV6-3 to TRBJ1-5, with 8 bases lining up with TRBD1. Germline V gives CDR1 MNHEY, CDR2 SVGEGT. V shed 6 bases, J shed 7 bases, and the junction held 11 bases outside the gene matches. This CDR3 has 15 amino acids. CDR3 coding DNA: TGTGCCAGCAGCCGTAACAGGGGGAGGGTCCAGCCCCAGCATTTT. Protein: CASSRNRGRVQPQHF.

The chain uses TRBV11-3 and TRBJ2-2, with 7 bases that match TRBD1. The V segment lost 0 bases and the J segment 6 bases; nucleotides outside the gene matches: 7. This CDR3 is 16 amino acids long. Germline lookup yields CDR1 SGHNT and CDR2 YENEEA. CDR3: CASSLDQYRGAGELFF. Written as DNA, the CDR3 is TGTGCCAGCAGCTTAGATCAGTACAGGGGTGCCGGGGAGCTGTTTTTT.

The rearrangement uses TRBV9 and TRBJ2-3; 11 nucleotides align to TRBD2. V shed 4 bases, J shed 2 bases, and the junction held 3 bases outside the gene matches. CDR1 is SGDLS, CDR2 YYNGEE, per germline. There are 15 residues in the CDR3. The CDR3 spells CASSLAGGYTDTQYF. CDR3 nucleotides: TGTGCCAGCAGCTTAGCGGGAGGGTACACAGATACGCAGTATTTT.

The chain uses TRBV28 and TRBJ2-7, with D perhaps matching TRBD2 (6 bases). The V and J ends lost 7 bases and 3 bases respectively, with 19 bases between them. CDR1 is MDHEN and CDR2 is SYDVKM in the germline V gene. The length of the CDR3 is 15 residues. The CDR3 sequence is CASNYQGGSLYEQYF. The CDR3 DNA is TGTGCCAGCAACTATCAGGGAGGATCTCTCTACGAGCAGTACTTC.

This chain uses TRBV7-6 with TRBJ1-2; 11 nucleotides align to TRBD1. There are 15 residues in the CDR3. Trimming took 5 bases from V and 4 from J; bases not matched to a gene: 6. Germline V gene lookup returns CDR1 SGHVS and CDR2 FNYEAQ. The CDR3 here is CASSAGQGGLYGYTF. CDR3 coding DNA: TGTGCCAGCAGCGCGGGACAGGGGGGTCTCTATGGCTACACCTTC.

This clone has at least ten counts. J is TRBJ2-7 and V is TRBV4-1, with TRBD2 identical over 7 bases. Germline lookup yields CDR1 MGHRA and CDR2 YSYEKL. The CDR3 consists of 14 residues. The junction had 2 bases not matched to a gene; V was cut back by 1 base and J by 2 bases. The DNA for the CDR3 is TGCGCCAGCAGCCAAGCAGCGGGGACCTACGAGCAGTACTTC. Protein product: CASSQAAGTYEQYF.

V usage is TRBV2 and J usage is TRBJ2-3, with 7 bases fitting TRBD2. This CDR3 has 13 residues. V trimming: 7 bases; J trimming: 3 bases; junction bases outside the gene matches: 4. The germline V gene has CDR1 SNHLY and CDR2 FYNNEI. This chain's CDR3 is CASIVRETDTQYF. CDR3 DNA sequence: TGTGCCAGCATCGTGCGGGAGACAGATACGCAGTATTTT.

The genes are TRBV9 and TRBJ1-1, with 7 bases matching TRBD1. Trimming cost V 0 bases and J 5 bases; bases outside gene matches: 7. The CDR3 runs to 15 residues. From germline, CDR1 is SGDLS and CDR2 YYNGEE. CDR3 DNA: TGTGCCAGCAGCGTAGAGTCGACAGGGCTAACTGAAGCTTTCTTT. Translation: CASSVESTGLTEAFF.

The V gene is TRBV14, the J gene TRBJ1-2; the D is unclear. The ends were cut back, 1 base at V and 4 bases at J, with 13 bases in the middle. The length of the CDR3 is 15 residues. Germline assignment: CDR1 SGHDN and CDR2 FVKESK. The CDR3 nucleotides are TGTGCCAGCAGCCAAGTCCCTGAGGTTATCTATGGCTACACCTTC. Translation gives CASSQVPEVIYGYTF.

The V call is TRBV6-5, the J call TRBJ1-1, with D possibly being TRBD1 (5 bases). The length of the CDR3 is 16 residues. In germline, CDR1 is MNHEY, CDR2 SVGAGI. Between the trimmed V and J ends, which lost 2 bases and 2 bases, there was a span of 15 bases. The CDR3 DNA reads as TGTGCCAGCAGTTACGCACGGACAACTCTCAACACTGAAGCTTTCTTT. Residues: CASSYARTTLNTEAFF.

This sequence joins TRBV5-1 and TRBJ1-2; 7 positions match TRBD1. Trimming took 4 bases from V and 4 from J; bases not matched to a gene: 7. The CDR3 covers 14 residues. CDR1 SGHRS and CDR2 YFSETQ come from the germline V gene. The CDR3: CASSDGGQIYGYTF. The CDR3 coding sequence is TGCGCCAGCAGCGATGGGGGACAGATCTATGGCTACACCTTC.

This chain's CDR3 is CSASLYEGAFTNEQFF. In DNA form, the CDR3 reads TGCAGTGCTAGTCTGTATGAGGGGGCCTTTACAAATGAGCAGTTCTTC. The chain carries TRBV20-1 and TRBJ2-1, with TRBD1 matching 7 bases. The CDR3 has 16 residues. V dropped 3 bases and J dropped 7; count of bases not matched to a gene: 15. The germline V gene encodes CDR1 DFQATT and CDR2 SNEGSKA (reference sequence).

This clone was recorded once. V is TRBV9 and J is TRBJ2-3; TRBD2 matches at 9 bases. This CDR3 spans 16 amino acids. J gave up 6 bases and V 0 bases, and 8 bases lay outside the gene matches. Per germline, CDR1 SGDLS and CDR2 YYNGEE. CDR3 amino acids: CASSVGGGRAEDTQYF. CDR3 DNA: TGTGCCAGCAGCGTAGGGGGCGGGAGGGCGGAGGATACGCAGTATTTT.

The count of this clone is one. This sequence joins TRBV5-1 and TRBJ2-6, with D possibly being TRBD1 (5 bases). V was trimmed by 4 bases and J by 0 bases, leaving 11 bases between them. This CDR3 contains 16 residues. Germline V gene data show CDR1 as SGHRS and CDR2 as YFSETQ. The CDR3 loop is CASSPSTDSGANVLTF. The CDR3 region has the DNA TGCGCCAGCAGCCCGTCGACAGACTCTGGGGCCAACGTCCTGACTTTC.

V gene TRBV20-1 combines with J gene TRBJ2-7; tentatively, D is TRBD2 (5 bases). Trimming left V 6 bases short and J 4 bases short, with 10 bases between. Per germline, CDR1 DFQATT and CDR2 SNEGSKA (reference sequence). This CDR3 has 11 residues. CDR3 bases: TGCAGTGCCCTGGACTTATACGAGCAGTACTTC. Translating gives CSALDLYEQYF.

The rearrangement uses TRBV9 and TRBJ2-2; D is perhaps TRBD1 (6 bases). Germline-derived CDR1 and CDR2 are SGDLS and YYNGEE. The CDR3 covers 13 residues. V was cut by 5 bases and J by 4 bases, with 9 bases left in between. CDR3 bases: TGTGCCAGCAGTGGACAGTTCACCGGGGAGCTGTTTTTT. Translated: CASSGQFTGELFF.

This clone was detected only once. The chain employs TRBV27 and TRBJ2-5; possible D gene TRBD2, 7 bases. The germline V gene encodes CDR1 MNHEY and CDR2 SMNVEV (reference sequence). The V end was cut by 2 bases, the J end by 4 bases, with 14 bases between. The CDR3 runs to 15 residues. CDR3 in DNA: TGTGCCAGCAGTTTAGGGAGGGGGGGCGGAGAGACCCAGTACTTC. This encodes CASSLGRGGGETQYF.

This sequence joins TRBV5-4 and TRBJ1-2, with D perhaps matching TRBD1 (6 bases). The germline V gene encodes CDR1 SGHNT and CDR2 YYREEE (reference sequence). The V and J ends lost 2 bases and 12 bases respectively, with 20 bases between them. The CDR3 is 14 residues long. Written as DNA, the CDR3 is TGTGCCAGCAGCTTAGGACGGGACACCGGCTCTGACACCTTC. Translated, it gives CASSLGRDTGSDTF.

The chain employs TRBV27 and TRBJ1-1; TRBD1 agrees at 8 bases. There are 17 residues in the CDR3. Germline V gene sequence: CDR1 MNHEY, CDR2 SMNVEV (reference sequence). The V segment lost 5 bases and the J segment 4 bases; nucleotides outside the gene matches: 15. This chain's CDR3 is CASSPGQGIFWGTEAFF. In nucleotides, the CDR3 is TGTGCCAGCAGTCCCGGACAGGGCATTTTTTGGGGCACTGAAGCTTTCTTT.

J is TRBJ2-7 and V is TRBV6-5; tentatively, D is TRBD1 (5 bases). The CDR3 spans 11 residues. Germline V lookup: CDR1 MNHEY, CDR2 SVGAGI. The ends were cut back, 3 bases at V and 11 bases at J, with 11 bases in the middle. The CDR3 nucleotides are TGTGCCAGCAGTTATAGCTCCAGGGAGTACTTC. It is translated as CASSYSSREYF.

This chain joins TRBV9 and TRBJ2-1; D ambiguous. This CDR3 region has 13 residues. V lost 4 bases and J lost 1, with 6 bases in between. CDR1 and CDR2 from the germline V gene are SGDLS and YYNGEE. The CDR3 is CASSQDSYNEQFF. The CDR3 bases are TGTGCCAGCAGCCAGGATTCCTACAATGAGCAGTTCTTC.

The rearrangement joins TRBV18 to TRBJ2-7; weak D call: TRBD1 (5 bases). Trimming took off 5 bases at V and 5 bases at J, with 13 bases between the two ends. This CDR3 is 13 amino acids long. Germline CDR1 is KGHSH and CDR2 is LQKENI. CDR3 in amino acids: CASSDRGIDEQYF. The CDR3 DNA reads TGTGCCAGCTCAGATAGGGGTATCGACGAGCAGTACTTC.